Below, 9 T cell receptor beta chains from the same sample are listed, as sequenced in a study of T cells after posttransplantation cyclophosphamide. Clones were read by immunoSEQ multiplex PCR, and TCRdb kept only the in-frame ones, dropping some. The sample holds over 7,000 clones, 75% to 85% seen once. Cyclophosphamide on days +3 and +4 followed busulfan-fludarabine conditioning and a marrow graft. Specimen: CD4+ T cells sorted from blood, collected around 1,200 days after allogeneic stem cell transplant with posttransplant cyclophosphamide. These receptors were taken from a female patient in her 40s who received an allogeneic stem cell transplant from a related donor, was CMV-positive, and had no GVHD. T cells may partly derive from the graft donor.

Concerning this clone: In the same sample, other DNA sequences code for this CDR3. This sequence joins TRBV27 and TRBJ2-7; D is perhaps TRBD1 (5 bases). The V gene's germline CDR1 is MNHEY and CDR2 SMNVEV (reference sequence). The length of the CDR3 is 15 residues. V was cut by 2 bases and J by 4 bases, with 15 bases left in between. Written as DNA, the CDR3 is TGTGCCAGCAGTTTAAAGGTAGACAGCTCTTACGAGCAGTACTTC. This translates into CASSLKVDSSYEQYF.

This clone was seen only a few times. The gene calls are TRBV6-6 and TRBJ1-1; D is uncertain. The length of the CDR3 is 14 residues. The germline V gene encodes CDR1 MNHNY and CDR2 SVGAGI (reference sequence). CDR3 in amino acids: CATGKGTENTEAFF. Written as DNA, the CDR3 is TGTGCGACCGGGAAGGGTACGGAGAACACTGAAGCTTTCTTT.

The chain links TRBV6-5 to TRBJ2-2, with TRBD2 identical over 7 bases. The CDR3 length is 14 residues. The germline V gene encodes CDR1 MNHEY and CDR2 SVGAGI. After removal of 5 bases from V and 4 bases from J, the junction contained 4 bases not matched to a gene. The DNA of the CDR3 is TGTGCCAGCAGTGGAGGGAGGGGCACCGGGGAGCTGTTTTTT. This translates into CASSGGRGTGELFF.

This chain uses TRBV2 with TRBJ2-7; 7 bases line up with TRBD1. The germline V gene has CDR1 SNHLY and CDR2 FYNNEI. The junction had 9 bases not matched to a gene; V was cut back by 6 bases and J by 4 bases. The CDR3 is made up of 14 amino acids. DNA of the CDR3: TGTGCCAGCAGAGAGACAGGGCCGCAATACGAGCAGTACTTC. It translates to CASRETGPQYEQYF.

This clone was picked up a small number of times. The V gene is TRBV2, the J gene TRBJ2-5; 12 bases map to TRBD2. CDR3 size: 16 residues. Germline V gives CDR1 SNHLY, CDR2 FYNNEI. V gave up 7 bases and J gave up 3 bases; unmatched junction bases: 9. The CDR3: CASKSRTSGDEETQYF. The CDR3, as DNA: TGTGCCAGCAAATCCAGGACTAGCGGGGATGAAGAGACCCAGTACTTC. Based on the CDR3 plus reference TRBV2 and TRBJ2-5, the full variable domain is EPEVTQTPSHQVTQMGQEVILRCVPISNHLYFYWYRQILGQKVEFLVSFYNNEISEKSEIFDDQFSVERPDGSNFTLKIRSTKLEDSAMYFCASKSRTSGDEETQYFGPGTRLLVL.

This chain joins TRBV7-9 and TRBJ2-1, with D possibly matching TRBD2 (5 bases). The CDR3 runs to 15 residues. Trimming pared 2 bases from V and 0 bases from J, leaving 8 bases between. Germline CDR1 reads SEHNR; CDR2 reads FQNEAQ (reference sequence). The CDR3 DNA is TGTGCCAGCAGCTTACCGGGGAACTCCTACAATGAGCAGTTCTTC. Encoded protein: CASSLPGNSYNEQFF.

The V call is TRBV4-3, the J call TRBJ1-2; perhaps TRBD1 as D (5 bases). The CDR3 runs to 17 residues. The germline CDR1 and CDR2 sequences are LGHNA and YSLEER. V shed 0 bases and J shed 4 bases, with 18 bases lying between them. The DNA for the CDR3 is TGCGCCAGCAGCCAAGAGGGGAAAGGGGCAACCGTCTATGGCTACACCTTC. The encoded protein is CASSQEGKGATVYGYTF.

The rearrangement links TRBV19 to TRBJ2-7, with 9 bases lining up with TRBD1. V lost 3 bases to trimming and J lost 5 bases; unmatched junction nucleotides: 11. Looked up from germline, CDR1 is LNHDA and CDR2 is SQIVND (reference sequence). The CDR3 runs 16 residues. CDR3 bases: TGTGCCAGTAGTATGACGTTAGGACAGGGGATACACGAGCAGTACTTC. This translates into CASSMTLGQGIHEQYF.

On this clone: This sample includes further DNA sequences coding for the same CDR3. The chain combines TRBV11-3 with TRBJ2-3; 7 bases map to TRBD1. V was clipped by 5 bases and J by 3 bases; unmatched bases: 8. This CDR3 is built from 15 residues. Germline V gene data show CDR1 as SGHNT and CDR2 as YENEEA. DNA of the CDR3: TGTGCCAGCAGCCCAAGACAGGGTGCTACAGATACGCAGTATTTT. Amino acids: CASSPRQGATDTQYF.